This is a list of T cell receptor beta chains from one sample in a study of blood T cell repertoires in COVID-19. Some clones are missing from TCRdb's copy, which holds only in-frame ones; the method was immunoSEQ multiplex PCR. The table records some 380,000 clones, roughly 77% of them present only once. The sequencing sample was made of peripheral blood. The origin of the receptors is a human donor with acute or convalescent COVID-19. The donor label of this sample is uncertain. Both conserved end residues are part of each CDR3. The D gene is left open where the match is weak. Size values are once, few and many counts, or a class for expanded clones, and some rows have none.

-	TRBV30	TRBJ2-3	once	CAWNYFTDTQYF	TGTGCCTGGAATTATTTTACAGATACGCAGTATTTT
TRBD2	TRBV7-2	TRBJ2-3	-	CASSLTSGGAPTDTQYF	TGTGCCAGCAGCTTAACTAGCGGGGGGGCACCCACAGATACGCAGTATTTT
-	TRBV2	TRBJ2-1	-	CASSELANGYNEQFF	TGTGCCAGCAGTGAGCTAGCGAACGGTTACAATGAGCAGTTCTTC
-	TRBV11-2	TRBJ2-3	-	CASSLIAKTDTQYF	TGTGCCAGCAGCTTAATCGCTAAAACAGATACGCAGTATTTT
-	TRBV15	TRBJ2-2	-	CATSRAGSTGELFF	TGTGCCACCAGCAGAGCGGGGTCCACCGGGGAGCTGTTTTTT
TRBD2	TRBV2	TRBJ2-7	-	CANQPGGIVSYEQYF	TGTGCCAACCAGCCGGGGGGGATAGTCTCCTACGAGCAGTACTTC
-	TRBV27	TRBJ1-2	-	CASSLGDRLDYGYTF	TGTGCCAGCAGTTTAGGAGACAGACTCGACTATGGCTACACCTTC
-	TRBV3-1/TRBV3-2	TRBJ1-1	-	CASSQARFLNTEAFF	TGTGCCAGCAGCCAAGCCCGGTTTCTGAACACTGAAGCTTTCTTT
-	TRBV18	TRBJ1-5	-	CASSPGPRGSNQPQHF	TGTGCCAGCTCACCCGGACCTCGAGGGAGCAATCAGCCCCAGCATTTT
TRBD1	TRBV7-9	TRBJ2-3	-	CASSFGQGGPDTQYF	TGTGCCAGCAGCTTCGGACAGGGGGGGCCAGATACGCAGTATTTT
-	TRBV3-1/TRBV3-2	TRBJ1-3	-	CASSQVGGSGNTIYF	TGTGCCAGCAGCCAAGTAGGGGGCTCTGGAAACACCATATATTTT
-	TRBV7-2	TRBJ1-2	-	CASSTRIKGVYGYTF	TGTGCCAGCAGCACAAGAATCAAAGGAGTCTATGGCTACACCTTC
-	TRBV30	TRBJ1-6	-	CAWSVGGQENSPLHF	TGTGCCTGGAGTGTAGGAGGGCAGGAGAATTCACCCCTCCACTTT
TRBD2	TRBV5-4	TRBJ2-3	-	CASSSPGVAGGPDTQYF	TGTGCCAGCAGCTCCCCCGGGGTGGCGGGAGGGCCTGATACGCAGTATTTT
-	TRBV2	TRBJ2-1	once	CASSESGSSYNEQFF	TGTGCCAGCAGTGAAAGTGGGAGCTCCTACAATGAGCAGTTCTTC
-	TRBV27	TRBJ1-2	-	CASSAQAGMGGYTF	TGTGCCAGCAGCGCGCAAGCCGGGATGGGTGGCTACACCTTC
-	TRBV28	TRBJ1-1	-	CASDSLNTEAFF	TGTGCCAGCGACTCCTTGAACACTGAAGCTTTCTTT
-	TRBV5-6	TRBJ2-7	-	CASSLVWAGDEQYF	TGTGCCAGCAGCTTAGTATGGGCAGGGGACGAGCAGTACTTC
-	TRBV29-1	TRBJ1-1	-	CSVAGGMNTEAFF	TGCAGCGTCGCGGGGGGCATGAACACTGAAGCTTTCTTT
TRBD2	TRBV11-2	TRBJ2-7	-	CASSGSIAGGGEQYF	TGTGCCAGCAGCGGATCAATAGCGGGAGGTGGGGAGCAGTACTTC
-	TRBV30	TRBJ2-5	-	CAWSVIGGVETQYF	TGTGCCTGGAGTGTAATCGGGGGTGTAGAGACCCAGTACTTC
TRBD1	TRBV9	TRBJ1-6	-	CASSATGTGISPLHF	TGTGCCAGCAGCGCAACCGGGACAGGGATTTCACCCCTCCACTTT
TRBD2	TRBV18	TRBJ2-1	-	CASSPGLAGGGEQFF	TGTGCCAGCTCACCCGGACTAGCGGGAGGAGGTGAGCAGTTCTTC
-	TRBV7-9	TRBJ1-1	-	CASSYNRANTEAFF	TGTGCCAGCAGCTATAACAGGGCTAACACTGAAGCTTTCTTT
TRBD2	TRBV4-2	TRBJ2-7	-	CASRHRELSGAIYEQYF	TGTGCCAGCAGACACCGAGAACTTAGCGGGGCGATTTACGAGCAGTACTTC
-	TRBV18	TRBJ2-2	-	CASSPRLGGAGTGELFF	TGTGCCAGCTCACCCCGCCTGGGTGGGGCCGGCACCGGGGAGCTGTTTTTT
-	TRBV27	TRBJ2-1	-	CASSSRIYNEQFF	TGTGCCAGCAGTTCCAGAATCTACAATGAGCAGTTCTTC
-	TRBV5-5	TRBJ1-6	-	CASSSSTGATASPLHF	TGTGCCAGCAGCTCCAGTACAGGCGCCACAGCTTCACCCCTCCACTTT
-	TRBV2	TRBJ2-2	-	CASSVRRTGELFF	TGTGCCAGCAGTGTAAGGCGGACCGGGGAGCTGTTTTTT
-	TRBV30	TRBJ1-6	-	CAWSPGFESYSPLHF	TGTGCCTGGAGTCCGGGGTTTGAGAGTTACTCACCCCTCCACTTT
TRBD1	TRBV27	TRBJ2-7	-	CASSLRPGQAYEQYF	TGTGCCAGCAGTTTACGCCCCGGACAGGCCTACGAGCAGTACTTC
-	TRBV5-5	TRBJ1-1	once	CASSPLTGANTEAFF	TGTGCCAGCAGCCCTTTGACAGGAGCTAACACTGAAGCTTTCTTT
-	TRBV5-4	TRBJ1-2	-	CASSFGGNYGYTF	TGTGCCAGCAGCTTCGGAGGAAACTATGGCTACACCTTC
TRBD2	TRBV2	TRBJ2-1	few	CASSKERGAAYNEQFF	TGTGCCAGCAGCAAAGAGCGGGGGGCTGCCTACAATGAGCAGTTCTTC
-	TRBV5-8	TRBJ2-3	-	CASSSYWGPSTDTQYF	TGTGCCAGCAGCTCCTACTGGGGGCCTAGCACAGATACGCAGTATTTT